This note documents a single T cell receptor beta chain sequence. Its antigen has not been determined. It may be a read error: a sequence one base away is much more abundant. This sample stems from a study of tumor-infiltrating lymphocytes in primary liver carcinoma (dated by TCRdb to about 2017). Some background on the complete study: Of the five patients, three men and two women aged 30 to 69 years, four had hepatocellular carcinoma and one had combined HCC and intrahepatic cholangiocarcinoma. The tumors of the five patients were staged as T1-T3 N0M0, with maximum diameters ranging from roughly 4.2 to 10 cm. Each sample produced about 3.5 to 7.13 million productive TCRbeta reads, and read depth showed no significant difference between tissue types. The study combined TCRbeta repertoire sequencing, expression microarrays and whole-exome sequencing across five regions of each liver tumor, with adjacent normal tissue and blood. A total of 35 or so specimens from 5 patients went through TCRbeta repertoire sequencing, namely 25 tumor regions, 5 adjacent noncancerous liver tissues and 5 peripheral blood samples. To link TCRbeta repertoire diversity to the local molecular phenotype, the approximately 24 tumor region samples were profiled with Agilent mRNA microarrays. Repertoires from technical replicates were highly reproducible, with mean shared-clone rates approximately 0.88 and correlation coefficients above 0.95. What the authors observed across the whole study: Only about 8-24% of top clones were present in all five regions of a tumor, suggesting spatial heterogeneity of tumor-infiltrating T cells. Compared with blood, tumors had a significantly larger share of the repertoire taken up by the top 250 clones (p = 0.039). Repertoire overlap was found to be higher between tumor regions (mean approximately 35%) than between tumor-adjacent (around 17%) or tumor-blood (around 14%) pairs, consistent with antigen-driven expansion. Because only the TCR beta chain was sequenced and unpaired alpha chains were not captured, true repertoire diversity is likely underestimated. The study included only four or five patients, and the authors note findings should be validated in a larger study. Bulk unsorted samples precluded comparing CD4+ and CD8+ T cell repertoires.

The junction shows trimming of 5 bases on V and 4 bases on J, plus 13 bases between the germline ends. The germline V gene sets CDR1 to SNHLY and CDR2 to FYNNEI. From cysteine to phenylalanine, the CDR3 is 14 amino acids long. Only the CDR3 region is kept as DNA, spanning 42 bases read in frame from base 1. Total RNA and DNA were co-extracted without cell sorting from approximately 20-30 mg of bulk tissue using the AllPrep DNA/RNA mini kit. Between late 2015 and 2016, a few patients in China with histopathologically diagnosed primary liver carcinoma had surgical resection. At the time of sampling, the patients had chronic HBV infection and had not received any treatment. Each tumor was sampled at five spatially separated regions: the superior, inferior, left-lateral and right-lateral poles and the tumor centre. Histology showed that every tumor sample contained more than 80% viable tumor cells. Fresh tumor and adjacent tissue pieces were bisected, with one half stored in RNAlater at -80 degrees C and the other half sent for histology.

A constant-region primer and ProtoScript II reverse transcriptase were used to reverse-transcribe TCRbeta-specific cDNA from 500 ng total RNA. TCRbeta libraries were built with three nested multiplex PCR rounds, a slightly modified ARM-PCR procedure. Each of the first two PCR rounds ran for approximately 10 cycles using multiplex TRBV1-TRBV30 forward primers together with a Cbeta reverse primer. Sample barcodes and Illumina adapters were added in a final 25-cycle PCR using Deep VentR polymerase. Before sequencing, amplicons of 200-500 bp were purified from gel using a QIAquick gel extraction kit. TCRbeta amplicons were sequenced on an Illumina HiSeq 2500 with 250-bp paired-end reads. Under the source paper's analysis protocol: To recover full CDR3 sequences, reads were quality-trimmed using Trimmomatic v0.33 and paired reads were then merged using FLASH v1.2.11. V, D and J germline segments were assigned to the rearranged TCRbeta sequences using MiGEC v1.2.1b. Clonotype statistics and Shannon-Wiener diversity indices were computed with VDJtools v1.0.0. Except for diversity analysis, only the 250 most abundant clonotypes of each sample were used in subsequent analyses to reduce sampling bias. The public reads were reprocessed in TCRdb via fastp at Q25 and MiXCR, keeping in-frame beta chains. All rows with the same CDR3 protein become a single entry with the most common DNA and genes. These V and J calls rely on TCRdb rather than the paper's analysis. Counted in this sample were under 50,000 distinct CDR3 sequences; roughly 70% of them appeared once. Just under 30% of the sample goes to the ten largest clones.

Sequenced sample: liver tumor tissue from sampling region 5. The sample's cell subset or site label is to be understood as: tumor region T5, tumor centre. This TCR derives from a man aged 40-55 years with primary liver carcinoma and hepatitis B virus infection. The chain joins TRBV2 to TRBJ2-3; the D gene is tentatively TRBD1 or TRBD2, each matching 5 bases. The CDR3 region has the sequence CASSNRDLADTQYF. The nucleotide sequence is given as TGTGCCAGCAGTAACCGGGACCTCGCAGATACGCAGTATTTT. Extended through the reference TRBV2 and TRBJ2-3 proteins, this CDR3 yields the full variable domain: EPEVTQTPSHQVTQMGQEVILRCVPISNHLYFYWYRQILGQKVEFLVSFYNNEISEKSEIFDDQFSVERPDGSNFTLKIRSTKLEDSAMYFCASSNRDLADTQYFGPGTRLTVL.